This T cell receptor beta chain was captured by sequencing in a study of OX40 agonist ivuxolimab in advanced cancers. Study information: An agonistic anti-OX40 (CD134) antibody, ivuxolimab, was used to treat the patients.

The CDR3 consists of 13 residues. CDR1 is WSHSY and CDR2 is SAAADI in the germline V gene. The J segment lost 5 bases and the V segment lost 11 bases, leaving 7 bases of the junction unmatched. TCRdb's table, derived via immunoSEQ multiplex PCR, lists solely in-frame clones and lacks some. The sample shows roughly 67,000 clones, roughly 91% of them seen only once. Findings of the study overall: Which antigen the expanded peripheral T cells recognized is unknown.

This clone showed up just a few times. Its cognate antigen is unknown. J is TRBJ2-1 and V is TRBV10-2, with 9 bases lining up with TRBD2. The sequencing here drew on CD4+ or CD8+ T cells sorted from blood, taken in a trial of the OX40 agonist ivuxolimab. This TCR was sampled from an adult with an advanced solid tumor such as melanoma, head and neck, liver or kidney cancer. CDR3: CAGKKRGDNEQFF. The CDR3 nucleotides read TGCGCCGGAAAGAAGCGGGGGGACAATGAGCAGTTCTTC.